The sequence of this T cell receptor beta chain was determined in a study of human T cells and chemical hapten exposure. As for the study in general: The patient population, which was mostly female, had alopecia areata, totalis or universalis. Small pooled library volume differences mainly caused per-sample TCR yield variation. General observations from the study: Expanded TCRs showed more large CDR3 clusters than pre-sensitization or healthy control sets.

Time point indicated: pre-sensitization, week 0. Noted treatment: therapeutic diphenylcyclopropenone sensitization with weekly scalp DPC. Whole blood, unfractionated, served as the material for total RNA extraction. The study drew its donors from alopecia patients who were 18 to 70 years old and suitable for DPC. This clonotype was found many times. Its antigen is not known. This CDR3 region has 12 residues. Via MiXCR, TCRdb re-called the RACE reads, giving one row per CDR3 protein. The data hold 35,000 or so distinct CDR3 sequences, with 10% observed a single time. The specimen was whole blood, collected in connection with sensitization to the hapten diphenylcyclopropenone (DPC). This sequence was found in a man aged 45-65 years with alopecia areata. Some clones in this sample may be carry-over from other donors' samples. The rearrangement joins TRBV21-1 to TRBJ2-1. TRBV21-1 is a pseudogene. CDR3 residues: CASSCRQHEQFF. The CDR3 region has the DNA TGTGCCAGCAGCTGCCGGCAGCATGAGCAGTTCTTC.